These 5 T cell receptor beta chains originate from one sample sequenced in a study of resident and recirculating memory T cells in vitiligo. Profiling relied on immunoSEQ multiplex PCR, and the TCRdb table lists in-frame clones only, not all of them. The repertoire holds around 38,000 clones, with 92% as singletons. Sequences were obtained from blood. These receptors all stem from a male donor with vitiligo.

The chain employs TRBV6-1 and TRBJ2-7; 8 bases are shared with TRBD2. Germline CDR1 MNHNS, CDR2 SASEGT. The V segment lost 5 bases and the J segment 7 bases; nucleotides outside the gene matches: 13. This CDR3 is 15 amino acids long. Here the CDR3 reads CASSPTTGTRGEQYF. The CDR3 bases are TGTGCCAGCAGTCCCACAACCGGGACTAGAGGAGAGCAGTACTTC.

This chain connects TRBV9 to TRBJ2-7; D call uncertain. V was shortened by 2 bases and J by 1 base, with 7 bases between the two germline ends. CDR3 length: 13 residues. CDR1 is SGDLS and CDR2 is YYNGEE in the germline V gene. As DNA, the CDR3 is TGTGCCAGCAGCGTCGACTCATCCTACGAGCAGTACTTC. Translated: CASSVDSSYEQYF.

The chain employs TRBV11-2 and TRBJ1-2, with TRBD1 identical over 9 bases. After removal of 7 bases from V and 7 bases from J, the junction contained 13 bases not matched to a gene. Germline V gives CDR1 SGHAT, CDR2 FQNNGV. There are 15 residues in the CDR3. CDR3 sequence: CASTNPTGGGLGYTF. The CDR3 DNA sequence: TGTGCCAGCACCAACCCTACAGGGGGCGGGCTTGGCTACACCTTC. The variable domain in full, with the rest retrieved from reference TRBV11-2 and TRBJ1-2, is EAGVAQSPRYKIIEKRQSVAFWCNPISGHATLYWYQQILGQGPKLLIQFQNNGVVDDSQLPKDRFSAERLKGVDSTLKIQPAKLEDSAVYLCASTNPTGGGLGYTFGSGTRLTVV.

The chain couples TRBV6-6 to TRBJ1-2, with D possibly being TRBD1 (6 bases). The CDR3 length is 15 residues. Between the trimmed V and J ends, which lost 2 bases and 6 bases, there was a span of 16 bases. Germline loops: CDR1 MNHNY, CDR2 SVGAGI (reference sequence). CDR3 sequence (DNA): TGTGCCAGCAGTTACGGGGGGGCGGAATACGATGGCTACACCTTC. This sequence encodes CASSYGGAEYDGYTF.

The rearrangement links TRBV5-6 to TRBJ1-6, with 8 nucleotides matching TRBD1. Trimming cost V 1 base and J 12 bases; bases outside gene matches: 6. Germline V gives CDR1 SGHDT, CDR2 YYEEEE. The CDR3 totals 14 residues. CDR3 in amino acids: CASSLPGGDLPLHF. The CDR3 DNA follows: TGTGCCAGCAGCTTGCCAGGGGGCGATTTACCCCTCCACTTT. Using reference TRBV5-6 and TRBJ1-6 for the parts outside the CDR3, the full variable domain is DAGVTQSPTHLIKTRGQQVTLRCSPKSGHDTVSWYQQALGQGPQFIFQYYEEEERQRGNFPDRFSGHQFPNYSSELNVNALLLGDSALYLCASSLPGGDLPLHFGNGTRLTVT.